The 14 T cell receptor beta chains below were found in one sample sequenced in a study of cytomegalovirus exposure and HLA in healthy donors. Measured with immunoSEQ multiplex PCR; TCRdb has only the in-frame clones, and not every one. The table lists a few hundred thousand clones, around 87% of them singletons, with approximately 0.9% in the top ten. Source material: PBMCs. Source of these receptors: a woman aged 18-29 years in good health and CMV-seronegative.

The chain has TRBV2 and TRBJ1-4; weak D call: TRBD1 (5 bases). The CDR3 sequence is 15 residues long. Germline V lookup: CDR1 SNHLY, CDR2 FYNNEI. Trimming took 6 bases from V and 7 from J, leaving 18 bases between them. The CDR3 sequence: CASSTVGQNREKLFF. CDR3 DNA sequence: TGTGCCAGCAGCACCGTGGGGCAGAATCGTGAAAAACTGTTTTTT. The complete variable domain, with remaining parts taken from reference TRBV2 and TRBJ1-4, reads EPEVTQTPSHQVTQMGQEVILRCVPISNHLYFYWYRQILGQKVEFLVSFYNNEISEKSEIFDDQFSVERPDGSNFTLKIRSTKLEDSAMYFCASSTVGQNREKLFFGSGTQLSVL.

A single count supports this clone. The chain carries TRBV20-1 and TRBJ2-1; a possible D gene is TRBD2 (6 bases). Germline values: CDR1 DFQATT, CDR2 SNEGSKA (reference sequence). CDR3 length: 11 amino acids. Deletions cut 6 bases from V and 9 bases from J, with 12 bases between. The CDR3 region is CSATTSFEQFF. Written as DNA, the CDR3 is TGCAGTGCCACGACTAGTTTTGAGCAGTTCTTC.

The CDR3 loop is CASSLSGIVGEQYF. The CDR3 DNA reads TGTGCCAGCAGCCTTAGCGGGATCGTGGGTGAGCAGTACTTC. V and J are TRBV7-8 and TRBJ2-7; 8 bases are a match to TRBD2. The V gene end was trimmed by 5 bases and the J gene end by 7 bases; junction bases not matched to a gene: 10. Looked up from germline, CDR1 is SGHVS and CDR2 is FQNEAQ. The CDR3 sequence is 14 residues long.

This chain connects TRBV27 to TRBJ1-3; D perhaps matches TRBD1 (5 bases). Per the germline V gene, CDR1 is MNHEY and CDR2 is SMNVEV (reference sequence). The CDR3 has 17 residues. Trimming left V 1 base short and J 0 bases short, with 13 bases between. CDR3 bases: TGTGCCAGCAGTTTATTCTCCGGGGGGTTCTCTGGAAACACCATATATTTT. Translation: CASSLFSGGFSGNTIYF.

A word on this clone: Other DNA sequences in this sample translate to the same CDR3. V and J are TRBV30 and TRBJ1-5; no reliable D call. CDR1 is GTSNPN and CDR2 is SVGIG in the germline V gene (reference sequence). Trimming removed 1 base from V and 2 bases from J, with 6 bases in between. This CDR3 region has 13 residues. The CDR3 region is CAWSGGGNQPQHF. The CDR3 coding sequence is TGTGCCTGGAGTGGAGGTGGCAATCAGCCCCAGCATTTT.

J is TRBJ1-1 and V is TRBV27, with TRBD1 matching over 7 bases. The CDR3 has 15 residues. V was pared by 6 bases and J by 3 bases, with 10 bases of the junction left unmatched. Germline V CDR1 and CDR2: MNHEY, SMNVEV (reference sequence). CDR3 amino acids: CASSPRGGRDTEAFF. CDR3 bases: TGTGCCAGCAGCCCCCGAGGGGGCAGGGACACTGAAGCTTTCTTT.

The gene calls are TRBV4-1 and TRBJ2-7; D remains unclear. Germline V gives CDR1 MGHRA, CDR2 YSYEKL. V dropped 3 bases and J dropped 2 bases, with 11 bases sitting between them. The length of the CDR3 is 14 residues. CDR3 bases: TGCGCCAGCAGCCAGGAGACTCCGACCTACGAGCAGTACTTC. Residues: CASSQETPTYEQYF.

CDR3 amino acids: CASSLSPGASQPQHF. The CDR3 region has the DNA TGTGCCAGCAGTTTAAGTCCAGGGGCATCTCAGCCCCAGCATTTT. The J gene is TRBJ1-5, the V gene TRBV27; D perhaps matches TRBD1 (6 bases). V lost 2 bases to trimming and J lost 6 bases, with 14 bases between them. The CDR3 runs 15 residues. Germline V gene sequence: CDR1 MNHEY, CDR2 SMNVEV (reference sequence).

The chain is built from TRBV25-1 and TRBJ2-3; TRBD2 aligns across 8 bases. This CDR3 has 16 residues. The ends lost 4 bases at V and 2 bases at J; junction bases unmatched: 8. The germline V gene encodes CDR1 MGHDK and CDR2 SYGVNS. CDR3 amino acids: CASSVWASGPTDTQYF. The CDR3 bases are TGTGCCAGCAGTGTATGGGCTAGCGGGCCCACAGATACGCAGTATTTT.

DNA for the CDR3: TGTGCCAGCAGGGGACAGGACTTTGGAAACACCATATATTTT. Its protein is CASRGQDFGNTIYF. The V gene is TRBV2, the J gene TRBJ1-3; 8 nucleotides match TRBD1. The V gene end was trimmed by 6 bases and the J gene end by 3 bases; junction bases not matched to a gene: 4. The CDR3 is 14 amino acids. Germline values: CDR1 SNHLY, CDR2 FYNNEI. Based on the CDR3 plus reference TRBV2 and TRBJ1-3, the full variable domain is EPEVTQTPSHQVTQMGQEVILRCVPISNHLYFYWYRQILGQKVEFLVSFYNNEISEKSEIFDDQFSVERPDGSNFTLKIRSTKLEDSAMYFCASRGQDFGNTIYFGEGSWLTVV.

This chain uses TRBV21-1 with TRBJ1-2; whether TRBD1, the table's D call, matches the DNA was not checked. TRBV21-1 is flagged as a pseudogene. This CDR3 contains 14 residues. The CDR3 DNA follows: TGTGCCAGCAGCAAAGTTAGGGGTGCCTATGGCTACACCTTC. Its translation is CASSKVRGAYGYTF.

The chain has TRBV2 and TRBJ1-2, with D possibly TRBD1 on 5 matching bases. The V end was cut by 7 bases, the J end by 3 bases, with 15 bases between. Per germline, CDR1 SNHLY and CDR2 FYNNEI. The CDR3 contains 14 residues. For the CDR3, the DNA is TGTGCCAGCAATATGGGGGGAGGATACTATGGCTACACCTTC. Protein sequence: CASNMGGGYYGYTF.

On this clone itself: One end of the junction varies from germline; a read error may be responsible. The V call is TRBV18, the J call TRBJ2-7; the D gene is possibly TRBD2 (5 bases). The CDR3 has 13 amino acids. CDR1 KGHSH and CDR2 LQKENI come from the germline V gene. The CDR3 spells CASSPPSRPGLNF. DNA of the CDR3: TGTGCCAGCTCACCACCCAGCCGACCGGGGTTGAACTTC.

The DNA of the CDR3 is TGCGCCAGCAGCCCGTTGACAGGGCGGAACACTGAAGCTTTCTTT. Translating gives CASSPLTGRNTEAFF. The V gene is TRBV5-1, the J gene TRBJ1-1; 7 nucleotides align to TRBD1. The CDR3 extends over 15 amino acids. V was clipped by 4 bases and J by 1 base; unmatched bases: 7. CDR1 and CDR2 from the germline V gene are SGHRS and YFSETQ.